The source of this T cell receptor (beta chain) is a study of blood T cells in healthy people across ages. This clonotype was counted at least ten times. The use of a sample-barcoded 5' primer and a J-beta primer mix characterized a second PCR of roughly 7 to 11 cycles. TCRdb processed the 5' RACE reads anew with MiXCR; each CDR3 protein has one entry. The table has 950,000 to 1,200,000 distinct CDR3 sequences, roughly two fifths seen once. CDR3 length: 11 residues. The V end was cut by 6 bases, the J end by 8 bases, with 7 bases between. V and J are TRBV12-3 or TRBV12-4 and TRBJ1-4; D remains ambiguous. Sequencing input: blood. This TCR was sampled from a man aged 18-30 years in good health. This chain's CDR3 is CASRTGEKLFF. CDR3 nucleotide sequence: TGTGCCAGCAGGACGGGGGAAAAACTGTTTTTT.